This T cell receptor (beta chain) comes out of a study of blood T cell repertoires in COVID-19. Here immunoSEQ multiplex PCR was the method, and the copy in TCRdb shows in-frame clones only, minus some. The data hold just over 90,000 clones, with around four fifths observed a single time. The source material was peripheral blood. This TCR was sampled from a human donor in a cohort sampled during active COVID-19.

The CDR3 coding sequence is TGCGCCAGCAGCTCTGGGCCTCCGGGCCGGGGTGGAGAGACCCAGTACTTC. It translates to CASSSGPPGRGGETQYF. The rearrangement joins TRBV5-1 to TRBJ2-5, with TRBD2 as a possible D gene (5 bases). The V gene lost 3 bases and the J gene lost 4 bases, with 22 bases spanning the gap. This CDR3 region has 17 residues. Germline CDR1 and CDR2: SGHRS and YFSETQ.